This entry features one T cell receptor beta chain sequence. Trimming took 4 bases from V and 3 from J, leaving 16 bases between them. Germline lookup yields CDR1 LNHNV and CDR2 YYDKDF (reference sequence). The CDR3 runs to 16 residues. The sample belongs to a study of blood T cell repertoires in COVID-19. Study as a whole: Sample material is recorded as cDNA or gDNA derived from T cells, B-cell-depleted T cells, or PBMCs.

Original handling: How many nucleated cells were present was estimated from reference gene primer amplification. Profiling relied on immunoSEQ multiplex PCR, and the TCRdb table lists in-frame clones only, not all of them. The V and J calls and clone size were taken over from that table, and D and trimming were inferred from the DNA. The data contain about 190,000 clones, around four fifths of them seen just once; the ten biggest clones take up around 2.8%. The V call is TRBV15, the J call TRBJ1-5; D is perhaps TRBD1 (6 bases). Sequenced: peripheral blood. The TCR was taken from a woman aged 80 or over with active or convalescent COVID-19. CDR3 coding DNA: TGTGCCACCAGCACAATACAGGGCCGTAACAATCAGCCCCAGCATTTT. It specifies CATSTIQGRNNQPQHF.